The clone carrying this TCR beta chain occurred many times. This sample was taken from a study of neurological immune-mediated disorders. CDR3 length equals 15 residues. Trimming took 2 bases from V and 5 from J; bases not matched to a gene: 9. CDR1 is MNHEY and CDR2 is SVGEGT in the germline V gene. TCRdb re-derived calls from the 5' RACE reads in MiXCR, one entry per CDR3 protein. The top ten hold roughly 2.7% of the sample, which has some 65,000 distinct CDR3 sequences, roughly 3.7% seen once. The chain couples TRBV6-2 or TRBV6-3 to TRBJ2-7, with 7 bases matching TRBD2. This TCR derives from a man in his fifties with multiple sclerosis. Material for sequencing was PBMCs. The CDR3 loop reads CASSYARAGIDEQYF. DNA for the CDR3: TGTGCCAGCAGTTACGCCAGAGCGGGGATCGACGAGCAGTACTTC.